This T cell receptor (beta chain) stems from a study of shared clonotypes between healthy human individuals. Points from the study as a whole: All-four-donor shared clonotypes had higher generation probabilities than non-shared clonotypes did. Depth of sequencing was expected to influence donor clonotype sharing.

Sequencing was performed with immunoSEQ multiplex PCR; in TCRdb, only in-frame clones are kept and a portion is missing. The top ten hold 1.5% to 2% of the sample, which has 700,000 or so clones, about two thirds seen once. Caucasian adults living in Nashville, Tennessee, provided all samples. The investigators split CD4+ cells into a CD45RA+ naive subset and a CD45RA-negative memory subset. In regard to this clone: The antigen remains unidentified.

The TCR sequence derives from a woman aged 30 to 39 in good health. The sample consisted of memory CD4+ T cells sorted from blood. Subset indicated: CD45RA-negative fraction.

DNA of the CDR3: TGTGCCAGCAGCTTGTTTACAGGGGATGACGAGCAGTACTTC. This gives the protein CASSLFTGDDEQYF. The gene calls are TRBV5-6 and TRBJ2-7; 7 nucleotides align to TRBD1. With V trimmed by 1 base and J by 5 bases, 6 bases remained unmatched. The germline gives CDR1 SGHDT, CDR2 YYEEEE. The CDR3 runs 14 residues.